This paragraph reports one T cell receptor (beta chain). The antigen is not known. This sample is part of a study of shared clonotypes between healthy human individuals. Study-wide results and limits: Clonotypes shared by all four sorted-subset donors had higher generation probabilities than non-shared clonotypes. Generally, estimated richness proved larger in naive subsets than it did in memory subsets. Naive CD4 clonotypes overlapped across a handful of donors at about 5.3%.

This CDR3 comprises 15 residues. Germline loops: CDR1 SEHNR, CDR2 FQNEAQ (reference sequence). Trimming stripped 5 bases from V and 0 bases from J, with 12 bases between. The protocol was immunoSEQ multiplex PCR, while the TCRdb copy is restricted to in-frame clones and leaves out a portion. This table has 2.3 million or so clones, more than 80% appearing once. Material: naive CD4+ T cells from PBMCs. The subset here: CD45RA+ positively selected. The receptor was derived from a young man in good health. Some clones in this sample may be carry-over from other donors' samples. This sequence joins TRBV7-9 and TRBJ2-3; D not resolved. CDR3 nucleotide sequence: TGTGCCAGCAGCGCTCCCCTACCCAGCACAGATACGCAGTATTTT. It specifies CASSAPLPSTDTQYF.